This entry features one T cell receptor (beta chain) sequence. These data are taken from a study of blood T cell repertoires in COVID-19. Study context: Sample material is recorded as cDNA or gDNA derived from T cells, B-cell-depleted T cells, or PBMCs.

Authors' analysis steps: Amplifying reference gene primers gave estimates of nucleated cell counts. The repertoire was sequenced with immunoSEQ multiplex PCR; TCRdb's copy has only in-frame clones and lacks some. The DNA was the basis for D and trimming; V, J and clone size are from that table. Of fewer than 100,000 clones listed, around 80% are singletons. Germline CDR1 SGHKS, CDR2 YYEKEE (reference sequence). CDR3 length equals 18 residues. Trimming cost V 3 bases and J 5 bases; bases outside gene matches: 12. The material sequenced was peripheral blood. This TCR came from a woman in her fifties or sixties with acute or convalescent COVID-19. The J gene is TRBJ1-5, the V gene TRBV5-5; 12 positions agree with TRBD1. The DNA for the CDR3 is TGTGCCAGCAGCTCCGTCCCGGGACAGGGGGCCCGGGATCAGCCCCAGCATTTT. It is translated as CASSSVPGQGARDQPQHF.